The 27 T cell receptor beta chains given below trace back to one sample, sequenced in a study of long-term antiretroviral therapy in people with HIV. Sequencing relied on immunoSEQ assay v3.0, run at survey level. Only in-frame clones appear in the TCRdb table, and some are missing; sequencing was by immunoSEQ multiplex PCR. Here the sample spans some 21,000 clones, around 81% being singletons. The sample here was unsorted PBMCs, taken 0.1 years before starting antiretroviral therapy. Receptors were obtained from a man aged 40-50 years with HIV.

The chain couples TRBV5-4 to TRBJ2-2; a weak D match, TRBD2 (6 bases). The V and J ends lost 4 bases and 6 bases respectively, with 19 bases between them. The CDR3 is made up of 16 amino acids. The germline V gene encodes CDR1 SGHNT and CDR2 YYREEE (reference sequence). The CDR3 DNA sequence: TGTGCCAGCAGCCTGCCGAGCGCCGGAGGGTCCGGGGAGCTGTTTTTT. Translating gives CASSLPSAGGSGELFF.

For the CDR3, the DNA is TGTGCCAGTAGTATCTTGGTTCGGAGTCAGCCCCAGCATTTT. Protein sequence: CASSILVRSQPQHF. V is TRBV19 and J is TRBJ1-5; D is undetermined. The V gene's germline CDR1 is LNHDA and CDR2 SQIVND (reference sequence). The ends were cut back, 3 bases at V and 6 bases at J, with 12 bases in the middle. This CDR3 contains 14 residues.

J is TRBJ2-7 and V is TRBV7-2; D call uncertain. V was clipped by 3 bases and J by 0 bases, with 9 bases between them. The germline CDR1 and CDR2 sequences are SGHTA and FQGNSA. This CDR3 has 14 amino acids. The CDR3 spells CASSFLGGSYEQYF. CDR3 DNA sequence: TGTGCCAGCAGCTTTTTAGGTGGCTCCTACGAGCAGTACTTC.

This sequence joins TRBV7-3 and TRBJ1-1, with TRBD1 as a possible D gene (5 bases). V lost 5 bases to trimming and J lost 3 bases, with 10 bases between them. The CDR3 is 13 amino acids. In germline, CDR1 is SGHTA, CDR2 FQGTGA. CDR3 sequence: CASSTRQHTEAFF. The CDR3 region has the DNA TGTGCCAGCAGCACAAGACAGCACACTGAAGCTTTCTTT.

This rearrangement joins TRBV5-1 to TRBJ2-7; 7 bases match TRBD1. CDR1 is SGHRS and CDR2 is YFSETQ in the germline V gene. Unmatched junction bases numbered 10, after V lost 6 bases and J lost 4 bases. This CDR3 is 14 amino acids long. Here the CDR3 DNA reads TGCGCCAGCAACCTTGGACAGGTGGATTACGAGCAGTACTTC. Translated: CASNLGQVDYEQYF.

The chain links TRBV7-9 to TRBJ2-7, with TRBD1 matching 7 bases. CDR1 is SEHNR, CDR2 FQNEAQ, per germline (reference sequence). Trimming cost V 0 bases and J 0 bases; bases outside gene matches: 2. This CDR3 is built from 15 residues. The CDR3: CASSLAGGSSYEQYF. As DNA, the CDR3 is TGTGCCAGCAGCTTAGCAGGGGGCAGCTCCTACGAGCAGTACTTC.

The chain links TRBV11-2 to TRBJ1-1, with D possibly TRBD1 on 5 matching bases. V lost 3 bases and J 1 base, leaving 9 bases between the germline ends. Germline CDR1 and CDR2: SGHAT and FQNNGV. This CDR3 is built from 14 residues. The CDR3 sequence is CASSFETENTEAFF. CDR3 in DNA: TGTGCCAGCAGCTTCGAGACAGAGAACACTGAAGCTTTCTTT.

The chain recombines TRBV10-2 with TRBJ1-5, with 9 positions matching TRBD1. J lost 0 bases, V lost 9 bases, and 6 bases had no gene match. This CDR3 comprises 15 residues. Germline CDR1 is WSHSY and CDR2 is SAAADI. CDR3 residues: CASRDRAYSNQPQHF. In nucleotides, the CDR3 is TGCGCCAGTAGGGACAGGGCATATAGCAATCAGCCCCAGCATTTT.

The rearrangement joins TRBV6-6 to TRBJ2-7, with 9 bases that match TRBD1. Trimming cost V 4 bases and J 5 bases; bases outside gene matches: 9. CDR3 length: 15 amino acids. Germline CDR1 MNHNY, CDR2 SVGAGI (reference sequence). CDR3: CASSSPGQGYHEQYF. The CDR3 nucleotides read TGTGCCAGCAGTTCGCCGGGACAGGGATACCACGAGCAGTACTTC.

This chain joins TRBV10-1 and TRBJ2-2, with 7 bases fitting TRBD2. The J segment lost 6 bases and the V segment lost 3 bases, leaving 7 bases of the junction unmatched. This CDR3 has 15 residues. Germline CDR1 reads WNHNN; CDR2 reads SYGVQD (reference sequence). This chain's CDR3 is CASSDMVAGSGELFF. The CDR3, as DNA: TGCGCCAGCAGTGATATGGTAGCGGGCTCCGGGGAGCTGTTTTTT.

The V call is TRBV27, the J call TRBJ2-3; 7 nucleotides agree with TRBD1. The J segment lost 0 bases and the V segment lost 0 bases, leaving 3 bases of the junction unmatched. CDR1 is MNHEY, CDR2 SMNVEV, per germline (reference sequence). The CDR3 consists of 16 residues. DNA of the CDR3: TGTGCCAGCAGTTTATCCTCGACAGGGAGCACAGATACGCAGTATTTT. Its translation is CASSLSSTGSTDTQYF.

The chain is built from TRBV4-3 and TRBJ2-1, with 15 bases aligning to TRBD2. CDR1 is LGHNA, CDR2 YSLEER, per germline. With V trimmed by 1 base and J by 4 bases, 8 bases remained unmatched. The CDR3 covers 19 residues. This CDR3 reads CASSQGWTSGGVLYNEQFF. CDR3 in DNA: TGCGCCAGCAGCCAAGGTTGGACTAGCGGGGGGGTTTTGTACAATGAGCAGTTCTTC.

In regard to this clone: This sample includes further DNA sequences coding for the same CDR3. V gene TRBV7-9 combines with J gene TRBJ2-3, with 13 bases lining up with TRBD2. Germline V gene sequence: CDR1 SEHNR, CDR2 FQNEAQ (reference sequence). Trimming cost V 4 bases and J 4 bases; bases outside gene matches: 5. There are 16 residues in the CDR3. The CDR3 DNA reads TGTGCCAGCAGCTCCGGACTAGCGGGAGTTGCAGATACGCAGTATTTT. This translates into CASSSGLAGVADTQYF.

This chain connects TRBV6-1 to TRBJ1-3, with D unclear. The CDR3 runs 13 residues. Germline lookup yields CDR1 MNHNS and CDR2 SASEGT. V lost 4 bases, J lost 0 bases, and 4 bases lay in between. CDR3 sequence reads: CASSGASGNTIYF. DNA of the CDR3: TGTGCCAGCAGTGGGGCCTCTGGAAACACCATATATTTT.

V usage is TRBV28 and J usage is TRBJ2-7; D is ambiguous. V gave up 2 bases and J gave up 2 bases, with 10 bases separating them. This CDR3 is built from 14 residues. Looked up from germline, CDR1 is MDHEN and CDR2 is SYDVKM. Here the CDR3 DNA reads TGTGCCAGCAGTTTACGAGGTGCCCCCTACGAGCAGTACTTC. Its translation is CASSLRGAPYEQYF.

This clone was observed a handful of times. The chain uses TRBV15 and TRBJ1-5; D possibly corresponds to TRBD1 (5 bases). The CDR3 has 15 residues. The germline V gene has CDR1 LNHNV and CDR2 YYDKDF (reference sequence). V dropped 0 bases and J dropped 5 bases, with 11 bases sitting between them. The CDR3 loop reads CATSRDRGTYQPQHF. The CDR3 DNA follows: TGTGCCACCAGCAGAGATAGGGGTACCTATCAGCCCCAGCATTTT.

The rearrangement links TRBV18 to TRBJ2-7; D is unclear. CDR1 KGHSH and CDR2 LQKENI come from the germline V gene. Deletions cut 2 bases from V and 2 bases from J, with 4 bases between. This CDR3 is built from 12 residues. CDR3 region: CASSPETYEQYF. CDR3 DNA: TGTGCCAGCTCACCAGAAACCTACGAGCAGTACTTC.

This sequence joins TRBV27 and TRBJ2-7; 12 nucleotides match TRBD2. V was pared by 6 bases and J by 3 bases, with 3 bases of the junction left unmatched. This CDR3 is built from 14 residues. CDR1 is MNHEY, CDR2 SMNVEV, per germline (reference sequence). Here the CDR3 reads CASSRTSGIYEQYF. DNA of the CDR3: TGTGCCAGCAGCAGGACTAGCGGGATCTACGAGCAGTACTTC.

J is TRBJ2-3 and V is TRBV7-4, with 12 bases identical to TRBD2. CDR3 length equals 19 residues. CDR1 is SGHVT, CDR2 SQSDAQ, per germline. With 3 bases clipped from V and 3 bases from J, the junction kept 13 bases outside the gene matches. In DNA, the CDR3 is TGTGCCAGCAGCTTCCAGGGGCTAGCGGGGGGGCCAAGGACAGATACGCAGTATTTT. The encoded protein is CASSFQGLAGGPRTDTQYF.

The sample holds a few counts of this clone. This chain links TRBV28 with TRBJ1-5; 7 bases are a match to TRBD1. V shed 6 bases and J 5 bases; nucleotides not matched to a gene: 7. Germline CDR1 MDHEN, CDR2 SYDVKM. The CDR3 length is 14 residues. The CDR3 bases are TGTGCCAGCAGACCGACAGGGCGGGATCAGCCCCAGCATTTT. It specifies CASRPTGRDQPQHF.

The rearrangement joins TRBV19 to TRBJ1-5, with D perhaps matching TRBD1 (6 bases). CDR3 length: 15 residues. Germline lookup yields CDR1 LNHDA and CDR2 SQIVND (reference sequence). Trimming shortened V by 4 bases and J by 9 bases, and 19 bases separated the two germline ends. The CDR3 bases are TGTGCCAGTAGTACCCTCGGGACACCGGGGGGGCCCCAGCATTTT. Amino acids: CASSTLGTPGGPQHF.

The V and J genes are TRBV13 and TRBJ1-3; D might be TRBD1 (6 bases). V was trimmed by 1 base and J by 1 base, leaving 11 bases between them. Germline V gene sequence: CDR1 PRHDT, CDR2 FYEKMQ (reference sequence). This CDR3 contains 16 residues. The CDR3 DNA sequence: TGTGCCAGCAGCTTAGCCCCCAGGGGTTCTGGAAACACCATATATTTT. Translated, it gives CASSLAPRGSGNTIYF. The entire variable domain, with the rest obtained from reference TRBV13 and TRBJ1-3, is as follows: AAGVIQSPRHLIKEKRETATLKCYPIPRHDTVYWYQQGPGQDPQFLISFYEKMQSDKGSIPDRFSAQQFSDYHSELNMSSLELGDSALYFCASSLAPRGSGNTIYFGEGSWLTVV.

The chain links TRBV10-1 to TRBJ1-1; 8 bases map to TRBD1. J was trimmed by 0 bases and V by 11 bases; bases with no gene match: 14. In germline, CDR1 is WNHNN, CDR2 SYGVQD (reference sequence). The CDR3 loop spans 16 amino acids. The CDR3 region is CAQGAPYHLMNTEAFF. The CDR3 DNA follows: TGCGCCCAGGGGGCCCCCTACCACCTAATGAACACTGAAGCTTTCTTT.

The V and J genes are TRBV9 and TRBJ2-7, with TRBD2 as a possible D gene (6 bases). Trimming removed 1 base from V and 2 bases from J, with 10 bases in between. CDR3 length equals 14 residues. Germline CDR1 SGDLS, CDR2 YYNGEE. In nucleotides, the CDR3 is TGTGCCAGCAGCGTAACGGGACTGCCCTACGAGCAGTACTTC. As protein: CASSVTGLPYEQYF.

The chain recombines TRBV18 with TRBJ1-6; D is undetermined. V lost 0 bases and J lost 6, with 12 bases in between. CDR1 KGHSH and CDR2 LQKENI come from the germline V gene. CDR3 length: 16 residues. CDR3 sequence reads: CASSPPGTRLNSPLHF. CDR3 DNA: TGTGCCAGCTCACCACCAGGCACGAGGCTTAATTCACCCCTCCACTTT.

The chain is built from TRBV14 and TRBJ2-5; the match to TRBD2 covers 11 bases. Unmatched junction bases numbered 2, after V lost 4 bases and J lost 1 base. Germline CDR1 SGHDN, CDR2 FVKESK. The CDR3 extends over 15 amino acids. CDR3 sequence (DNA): TGTGCCAGCAGCCGGCTAGCGGGGGGCCAAGAGACCCAGTACTTC. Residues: CASSRLAGGQETQYF.

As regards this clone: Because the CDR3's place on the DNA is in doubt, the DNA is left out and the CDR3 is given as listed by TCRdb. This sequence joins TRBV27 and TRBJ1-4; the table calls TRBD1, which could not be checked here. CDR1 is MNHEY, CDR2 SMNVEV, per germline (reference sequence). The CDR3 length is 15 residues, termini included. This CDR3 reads CASSSSTGGLEKLFF.